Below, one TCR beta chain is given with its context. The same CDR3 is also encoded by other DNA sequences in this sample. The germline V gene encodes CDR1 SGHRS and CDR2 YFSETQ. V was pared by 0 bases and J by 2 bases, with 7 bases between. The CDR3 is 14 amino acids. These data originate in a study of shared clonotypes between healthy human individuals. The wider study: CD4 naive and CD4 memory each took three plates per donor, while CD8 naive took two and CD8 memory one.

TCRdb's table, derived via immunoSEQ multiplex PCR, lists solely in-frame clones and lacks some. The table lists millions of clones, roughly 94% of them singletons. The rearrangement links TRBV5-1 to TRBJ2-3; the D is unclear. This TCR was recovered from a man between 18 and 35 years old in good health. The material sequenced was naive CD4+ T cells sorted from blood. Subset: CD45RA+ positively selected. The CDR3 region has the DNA TGCGCCAGCAGCTTGGCTGGGGACACAGATACGCAGTATTTT. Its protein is CASSLAGDTDTQYF.